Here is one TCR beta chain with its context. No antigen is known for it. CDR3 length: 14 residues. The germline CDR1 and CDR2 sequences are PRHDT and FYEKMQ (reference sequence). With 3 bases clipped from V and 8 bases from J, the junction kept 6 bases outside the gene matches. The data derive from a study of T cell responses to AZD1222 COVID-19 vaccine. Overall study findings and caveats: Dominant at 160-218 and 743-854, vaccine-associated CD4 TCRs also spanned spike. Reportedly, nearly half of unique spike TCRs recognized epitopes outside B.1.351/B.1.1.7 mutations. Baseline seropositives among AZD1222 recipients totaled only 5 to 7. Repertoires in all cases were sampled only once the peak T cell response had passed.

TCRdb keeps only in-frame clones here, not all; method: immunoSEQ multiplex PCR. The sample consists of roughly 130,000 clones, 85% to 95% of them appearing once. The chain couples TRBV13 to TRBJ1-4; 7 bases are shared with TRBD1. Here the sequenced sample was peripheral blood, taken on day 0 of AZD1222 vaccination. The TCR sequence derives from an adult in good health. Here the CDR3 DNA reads TGTGCCAGCAGCTTGACAGGGTGGGGAGAAAAACTGTTTTTT. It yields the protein CASSLTGWGEKLFF.